Listed below are T cell receptor beta chains from one sample, sequenced in a study of cytomegalovirus exposure and HLA in healthy donors. TCRdb's table, derived via immunoSEQ multiplex PCR, lists solely in-frame clones and lacks some. Altogether 100,000 to 150,000 clones are present, approximately 85% being singletons, with the ten largest covering approximately 1.7%. The sequenced sample was PBMCs. These receptors were taken from a boy younger than 18 in good health and CMV-seronegative. CDR3s include the opening cysteine and the closing phenylalanine or tryptophan. Fields, in order: V gene, CDR3 protein.

>TRBV7-9
CASTSTVGQANEKLFF
>TRBV5-6
CASSLGVGQGDQPQHF
>TRBV5-6
CASSLGQGLDYGYTF
>TRBV5-1
CASSTEGAVGELFF
>TRBV7-9
CASIAEYQETQYF
>TRBV4-3
CASSQGLAYNEQFF
>TRBV29-1
CSVVIPDTGELFF
>TRBV6-5
CASSTSSEQYF
>TRBV6-1
CASSRGLAQETQYF
>TRBV19
CATQDRGKVADTQYF
>TRBV7-9
CASSLETQYF
>TRBV11-2
CASRAGDHQPQHF
>TRBV15
CATRPRGTDTDTQYF
>TRBV9
CASSTLTGGYTEAFF
>TRBV30
CAWSVSNRGMGAEAFF
>TRBV21-1
CASSKETGEGAGGPYNEQFF
>TRBV29-1
CSVIGGSGETQYF
>TRBV11-2
CASSLRSGAGELFF
>TRBV7-2
CASSPRDNPTSPLHF
>TRBV7-2
CASSFSAGQTYEQYF
>TRBV4-3
CASSQGGGTSGTDEQFF
>TRBV7-2
CASSLSQSYEQYF
>TRBV2
CASSATTGTGEVSQETQYF
>TRBV12-1
CASSSVPPDRMNTEAFF
>TRBV10-3
CAIRVSRTGPHEQYF
>TRBV11-3
CASSLDGEGILFFTGELFF
>TRBV6-1
CASSEKPGLRTDTQYF